What follows are 28 T cell receptor beta chains derived from one specimen sequenced in a study of beta chain features in type 1 diabetes. Antigen specificity for these receptors is unknown. The isolated RNA, all of it, was reverse transcribed, so expressed TCRB transcripts were what got sequenced. Only in-frame clones appear in the TCRdb table, and some are missing; sequencing was by immunoSEQ multiplex PCR. The data contain about 640,000 clones, around an eighth of them seen just once; the ten biggest clones take up around 0.12%. Whole-study results and caveats: TCRB CDR3s from Type 1 diabetes patients were moderately but significantly shorter in all four CD4+ subsets.

Sample: naive CD4+ T cells from blood. Receptors were obtained from a man younger than 45 with type 1 diabetes.

V gene TRBV5-1 combines with J gene TRBJ2-5; TRBD1 or TRBD2 may be the D gene (5 bases each). V lost 0 bases and J 3 bases, leaving 9 bases between the germline ends. The germline V gene encodes CDR1 SGHRS and CDR2 YFSETQ. This CDR3 contains 14 residues. In nucleotides, the CDR3 is TGCGCCAGCAGCTTGGTGTGGGGGAAAGAGACCCAGTACTTC. This sequence encodes CASSLVWGKETQYF.

The CDR3, as DNA: TGCGCCAGCAGCTCCGGGACAGAGGTCATAGCCAAAAACATTCAGTACTTC. Translation: CASSSGTEVIAKNIQYF. The V and J genes are TRBV5-1 and TRBJ2-4, with TRBD1 matching over 7 bases. Losses at the gene ends were 3 bases for V and 0 bases for J; bases not matched to a gene: 9. Germline assignment: CDR1 SGHRS and CDR2 YFSETQ. The length of the CDR3 is 17 residues.

This clone was seen only a few times. The chain carries TRBV21-1 and TRBJ2-7; the table's D call, TRBD2, has no DNA check behind it. TRBV21-1 is termed a pseudogene. This CDR3 comprises 12 residues. The CDR3 sequence is CASRTDDYEQYF. CDR3 nucleotides: TGTGCCAGCAGGACTGACGACTACGAGCAGTACTTC.

There are a few counts of this clone. The chain couples TRBV9 to TRBJ2-7; TRBD2 aligns across 8 bases. This CDR3 contains 14 residues. With 0 bases clipped from V and 3 bases from J, the junction kept 2 bases outside the gene matches. Germline V CDR1 and CDR2: SGDLS, YYNGEE. The CDR3 DNA follows: TGTGCCAGCAGCGTAGGCGGGGGGCGCTACGAGCAGTACTTC. Translation gives CASSVGGGRYEQYF.

This clone occurred once. J is TRBJ1-6 and V is TRBV11-2; D not resolved. The CDR3 consists of 13 residues. The germline V and J ends were trimmed by 2 bases and 10 bases, with 9 bases remaining between them. The germline gives CDR1 SGHAT, CDR2 FQNNGV. Written as DNA, the CDR3 is TGTGCCAGCAGCTTAAGACCCGGCTCACCCCTCCACTTT. It yields the protein CASSLRPGSPLHF.

This clone occurred a few times. The chain carries TRBV2 and TRBJ2-3; 9 bases line up with TRBD2. The germline CDR1 and CDR2 sequences are SNHLY and FYNNEI. The CDR3 consists of 15 residues. The trim removed 3 bases at V and 6 bases at J, leaving 7 bases unmatched. The CDR3 spells CASSELAGPQDTQYF. Here the CDR3 DNA reads TGTGCCAGCAGTGAGCTAGCGGGGCCGCAGGATACGCAGTATTTT.

This chain connects TRBV7-2 to TRBJ2-1, with TRBD1 matching over 9 bases. CDR3 length: 17 residues. Germline V CDR1 and CDR2: SGHTA, FQGNSA. V lost 1 base, J lost 1 base, and 5 bases stayed unmatched. CDR3 sequence (DNA): TGTGCCAGCAGCTTAGTAGGGACAGGGTTATCCTACAATGAGCAGTTCTTC. Amino acid sequence: CASSLVGTGLSYNEQFF.

The chain uses TRBV7-2 and TRBJ2-3; 13 nucleotides align to TRBD2. V shed 5 bases, J shed 7 bases, and the junction held 6 bases outside the gene matches. Germline V gene lookup returns CDR1 SGHTA and CDR2 FQGNSA. The CDR3 consists of 15 residues. The CDR3 loop is CASSRTSGGVYTQYF. The CDR3 DNA sequence: TGTGCCAGCAGCCGGACTAGCGGGGGAGTTTATACGCAGTATTTT.

At least ten counts were recorded for this clone. This rearrangement joins TRBV14 to TRBJ2-1; 7 bases agree with TRBD1. Trimming cost V 6 bases and J 1 base; bases outside gene matches: 6. Germline-derived CDR1 and CDR2 are SGHDN and FVKESK. This CDR3 is built from 15 residues. CDR3 amino acids: CASRTTGESYNEQFF. CDR3 coding DNA: TGTGCCAGCAGAACCACAGGGGAGTCCTACAATGAGCAGTTCTTC.

This clone has more than one count but fewer than ten. Additional DNA sequences in this sample encode the identical CDR3. The chain uses TRBV18 and TRBJ1-1, with 8 bases identical to TRBD1. Germline V gives CDR1 KGHSH, CDR2 LQKENI. V lost 6 bases to trimming and J lost 1 base; unmatched junction nucleotides: 4. The CDR3 totals 14 residues. The CDR3 spells CASSPGTGNTEAFF. The CDR3 DNA reads as TGTGCCAGCTCCCCCGGGACAGGGAACACTGAAGCTTTCTTT.

V usage is TRBV13 and J usage is TRBJ2-5, with D possibly being TRBD1 or TRBD2 (5 bases each). Germline V gives CDR1 PRHDT, CDR2 FYEKMQ (reference sequence). CDR3 length: 15 residues. V was trimmed by 0 bases and J by 6 bases, leaving 14 bases between them. The CDR3 loop reads CASSLGGRDLKTQYF. The DNA of the CDR3 is TGTGCCAGCAGCTTAGGGGGCCGGGACCTGAAGACCCAGTACTTC. Full variable domain (outside the CDR3, taken from reference TRBV13 and TRBJ2-5): AAGVIQSPRHLIKEKRETATLKCYPIPRHDTVYWYQQGPGQDPQFLISFYEKMQSDKGSIPDRFSAQQFSDYHSELNMSSLELGDSALYFCASSLGGRDLKTQYFGPGTRLLVL.

A word on this clone: Different DNA sequences within this sample yield the same CDR3. The chain combines TRBV20-1 with TRBJ2-5; D is unclear. There are 11 residues in the CDR3. Trimming pared 4 bases from V and 5 bases from J, leaving 8 bases between. Germline-derived CDR1 and CDR2 are DFQATT and SNEGSKA (reference sequence). The DNA for the CDR3 is TGCAGTGCTACCGGGCAGGAGACCCAGTACTTC. Translation: CSATGQETQYF.

There are a few counts of this clone. The chain carries TRBV6-5 and TRBJ1-2; D is uncertain. The V gene's germline CDR1 is MNHEY and CDR2 SVGAGI. V was pared by 5 bases and J by 8 bases, with 15 bases between. The CDR3 sequence is 13 residues long. In DNA form, the CDR3 reads TGTGCCAGCAGTCCCCGTGGCCTAGGCGGCTACACCTTC. The encoded protein is CASSPRGLGGYTF.

This clone was counted between two and nine times. In DNA form, the CDR3 reads TGTGCCAGCAGTTCCCTTGCGGGGGGCCTTAACAATGAGCAGTTCTTC. Translated: CASSSLAGGLNNEQFF. The rearrangement uses TRBV27 and TRBJ2-1, with 8 bases identical to TRBD2. There are 16 residues in the CDR3. V trimming: 4 bases; J trimming: 5 bases; junction bases outside the gene matches: 10. Germline V gene data show CDR1 as MNHEY and CDR2 as SMNVEV (reference sequence).

The chain recombines TRBV5-6 with TRBJ1-6; TRBD1 aligns across 8 bases. CDR3 length: 15 residues. The V gene end was trimmed by 0 bases and the J gene end by 5 bases; junction bases not matched to a gene: 1. In germline, CDR1 is SGHDT, CDR2 YYEEEE. CDR3 in amino acids: CASSLDRGNNSPLHF. The CDR3 DNA reads TGTGCCAGCAGCTTGGACAGGGGGAATAATTCACCCCTCCACTTT. The full variable domain, rest sourced from reference TRBV5-6 and TRBJ1-6, is DAGVTQSPTHLIKTRGQQVTLRCSPKSGHDTVSWYQQALGQGPQFIFQYYEEEERQRGNFPDRFSGHQFPNYSSELNVNALLLGDSALYLCASSLDRGNNSPLHFGNGTRLTVT.

The chain links TRBV7-6 to TRBJ1-1, with D uncertain. CDR3 length equals 15 residues. Deletions cut 2 bases from V and 3 bases from J, with 13 bases between. Germline assignment: CDR1 SGHVS and CDR2 FNYEAQ. The CDR3 region is CASSLSPDGDTEAFF. In DNA, the CDR3 is TGTGCCAGCAGCTTATCGCCGGATGGGGACACTGAAGCTTTCTTT.

In its sample, this clone was seen a few times. The CDR3 DNA is TGTGCCAGCAGCTTGCAGCGGGCCCAACCCCTCCACTTT. Encoded protein: CASSLQRAQPLHF. The chain couples TRBV7-2 to TRBJ1-6; D is undetermined. This CDR3 is 13 amino acids long. Germline V gene data show CDR1 as SGHTA and CDR2 as FQGNSA. With 3 bases removed from V and 12 bases from J, the gap between germline ends came to 12 bases.

The CDR3 reads CAWSREVNSPLHF. CDR3 bases: TGTGCCTGGAGTCGGGAGGTTAATTCACCCCTCCACTTT. This chain uses TRBV30 with TRBJ1-6; D gene unclear. The V end lost 2 bases, the J end lost 6 bases, and 8 bases lay between the germline ends. Germline CDR1 is GTSNPN and CDR2 is SVGIG (reference sequence). CDR3 size: 13 residues.

The chain links TRBV4-3 to TRBJ1-4; D uncertain. The germline V gene encodes CDR1 LGHNA and CDR2 YSLEER. This CDR3 region has 16 residues. V shed 1 base and J shed 4 bases, with 13 bases lying between them. The CDR3 region is CASSQGVEIVNEKLFF. CDR3 DNA sequence: TGCGCCAGCAGCCAAGGAGTTGAGATAGTTAATGAAAAACTGTTTTTT.

This clone occurred a few times. The V call is TRBV7-8, the J call TRBJ1-5; TRBD1 might be the D (6 bases). Germline CDR1 SGHVS, CDR2 FQNEAQ. The V gene lost 5 bases and the J gene lost 7 bases, with 15 bases spanning the gap. The CDR3 runs to 14 residues. CDR3 amino acids: CASSQNRERQPQHF. DNA of the CDR3: TGTGCCAGCAGCCAAAACAGGGAGAGGCAGCCCCAGCATTTT.

A few counts support this clone. The rearrangement joins TRBV29-1 to TRBJ2-3; the D is unclear. The CDR3 length is 13 residues. Germline V gives CDR1 SQVTM, CDR2 ANQGSEA. V lost 2 bases and J lost 0, with 6 bases in between. The CDR3 loop is CSVEKSSTDTQYF. The DNA for the CDR3 is TGCAGCGTTGAAAAGTCTAGCACAGATACGCAGTATTTT.

The gene calls are TRBV7-9 and TRBJ2-6; D possibly matches TRBD1 or TRBD2 (5 bases each). The V and J ends lost 5 bases and 4 bases respectively, with 24 bases between them. CDR1 and CDR2 (germline): SEHNR, FQNEAQ (reference sequence). CDR3 length: 19 residues. Here the CDR3 reads CASSVRDPGNPAGANVLTF. In DNA form, the CDR3 reads TGTGCCAGCAGCGTCCGGGACCCGGGGAATCCCGCGGGGGCCAACGTCCTGACTTTC.

This clone was observed a few times. The V gene is TRBV7-2, the J gene TRBJ1-5; D gene unclear. From germline, CDR1 is SGHTA and CDR2 FQGNSA. The CDR3 has 14 amino acids. V was clipped by 5 bases and J by 4 bases, with 12 bases between them. The CDR3 here is CASSPRESNQPQHF. The CDR3 nucleotides are TGTGCCAGCAGCCCGAGGGAGAGTAATCAGCCCCAGCATTTT.

This clone was seen more than once but under ten times. CDR3 bases: TGTGCCAGCAGCTCGGGACAGGGGTTGCCCGGGGAGCTGTTTTTT. Protein product: CASSSGQGLPGELFF. The J gene is TRBJ2-2, the V gene TRBV7-9; TRBD1 aligns across 10 bases. Germline loops: CDR1 SEHNR, CDR2 FQNEAQ (reference sequence). The CDR3 extends over 15 amino acids. V lost 4 bases and J lost 6; bases outside the gene matches: 5.

This clone was observed a few times. V usage is TRBV7-8 and J usage is TRBJ2-6; D remains unclear. Trimming cost V 3 bases and J 2 bases, with 14 bases left between them. Germline lookup yields CDR1 SGHVS and CDR2 FQNEAQ. The CDR3 spans 17 residues. The CDR3 coding sequence is TGTGCCAGCAGCTTGTCTGGCGCTCGGGCTGGGGCCAACGTCCTGACTTTC. Protein product: CASSLSGARAGANVLTF.

The V gene is TRBV7-9, the J gene TRBJ1-6, with D unclear. This CDR3 spans 14 amino acids. The V end lost 7 bases, the J end lost 7 bases, and 14 bases lay between the germline ends. Germline CDR1 SEHNR, CDR2 FQNEAQ (reference sequence). The CDR3 nucleotides are TGTGCCAGCACACCTCAGGCAGGCAATTCACCCCTCCACTTT. Translation gives CASTPQAGNSPLHF.

The gene calls are TRBV29-1 and TRBJ2-5; 7 bases line up with TRBD2. Trimming cost V 7 bases and J 0 bases; bases outside gene matches: 11. This CDR3 comprises 15 residues. CDR1 SQVTM and CDR2 ANQGSEA come from the germline V gene. The CDR3 protein is CSAARRGTYQETQYF. Written as DNA, the CDR3 is TGCAGCGCCGCCCGGCGGGGGACGTACCAAGAGACCCAGTACTTC.

Turning to this clone: The same CDR3 also results from other DNA sequences found in this sample. This chain links TRBV7-2 with TRBJ2-3; TRBD1 is a possible D gene (8 bases). The germline V gene encodes CDR1 SGHTA and CDR2 FQGNSA. Between the trimmed V and J ends, which lost 0 bases and 4 bases, there was a span of 11 bases. This CDR3 region has 15 residues. CDR3: CASSLATGGADTQYF. The CDR3 DNA reads TGTGCCAGCAGCTTAGCTACAGGGGGGGCAGATACGCAGTATTTT.